The T cell receptor beta chain described here comes from a study of T-cell reconstitution after alpha-beta-depleted transplantation in children. The study, taken as a whole, reports: T-cell counts and diversity at one year following transplant were attributed mainly to newly produced T cells. Expanded graft clones numbering several hundred reportedly gave rise to alpha-beta T cells about two months after transplant.

With regard to this clonotype: The antigen is not known.

Germline assignment: CDR1 MDHEN and CDR2 SYDVKM. The CDR3 spans 15 residues. The V and J ends lost 7 bases and 5 bases respectively, with 18 bases between them. Construction of the TCRbeta library involved unique molecular identifiers. TCRdb redid the calling of the PCR reads with MiXCR, one entry per CDR3 protein. The table shows more than 200,000 distinct CDR3 sequences, with more than 20% occurring only once. This TCR derives from a female patient under 10 years old who had a stem cell transplant for congenital amegakaryocytic thrombocytopenia, so the T cells may come from the graft donor. This chain connects TRBV28 to TRBJ1-3; D is perhaps TRBD1 (6 bases). The sequences come from PBMCs, mostly from graft donor cells, collected 360 days after TCRalphabeta/CD19-depleted stem cell transplant. Here the CDR3 reads CASTLPGTTRNTIYF. The DNA for the CDR3 is TGTGCCAGCACCTTACCGGGGACAACGAGAAACACCATATATTTT. The entire variable domain, with the rest obtained from reference TRBV28 and TRBJ1-3, is as follows: DVKVTQSSRYLVKRTGEKVFLECVQDMDHENMFWYRQDPGLGLRLIYFSYDVKMKEKGDIPEGYSVSREKKERFSLILESASTNQTSMYLCASTLPGTTRNTIYFGEGSWLTVV.